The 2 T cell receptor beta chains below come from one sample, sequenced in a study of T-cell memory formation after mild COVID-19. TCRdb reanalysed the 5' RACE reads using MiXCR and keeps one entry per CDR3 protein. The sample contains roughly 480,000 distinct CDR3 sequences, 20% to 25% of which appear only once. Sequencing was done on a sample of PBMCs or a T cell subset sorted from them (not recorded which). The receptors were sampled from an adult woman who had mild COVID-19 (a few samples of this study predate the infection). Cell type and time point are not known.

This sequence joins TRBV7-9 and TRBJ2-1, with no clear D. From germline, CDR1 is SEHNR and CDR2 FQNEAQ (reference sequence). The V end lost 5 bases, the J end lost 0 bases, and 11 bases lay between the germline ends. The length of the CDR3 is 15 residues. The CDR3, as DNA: TGTGCCAGCAGCCCCGCGTGGGACTCCTACAATGAGCAGTTCTTC. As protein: CASSPAWDSYNEQFF.

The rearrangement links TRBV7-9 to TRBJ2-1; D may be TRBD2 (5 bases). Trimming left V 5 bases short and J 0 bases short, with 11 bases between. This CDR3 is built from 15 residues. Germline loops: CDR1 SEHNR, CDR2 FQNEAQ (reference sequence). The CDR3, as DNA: TGTGCCAGCAGCCCCGGACTCGACTCCTACAATGAGCAGTTCTTC. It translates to CASSPGLDSYNEQFF.